This passage covers 22 T cell receptor beta chains from one sample sequenced in a study of PD-1 blockade in classical Hodgkin lymphoma. Time point of the sample: cycle 4 day 1 (C4D1), after six to seven weeks of nivolumab. Exposure to brentuximab vedotin varied, and each patient had relapsed following autologous stem cell transplantation. This table comes from immunoSEQ multiplex PCR, and its TCRdb copy is limited to in-frame clones, with some not included. The data contain roughly 86,000 clones, under 85% of them singletons. Specimen: peripheral blood mononuclear cells (PBMCs), collected before the fourth cycle of nivolumab. These receptors all stem from a human donor with classical Hodgkin lymphoma.

This chain links TRBV10-3 with TRBJ1-3; D unresolved. CDR3 length: 13 residues. Per the germline V gene, CDR1 is ENHRY and CDR2 is SYGVKD. Trimming cost V 0 bases and J 8 bases, with 8 bases left between them. CDR3 coding DNA: TGTGCCATCAGTGAGTCTGAAGGTTACACCATATATTTT. It is translated as CAISESEGYTIYF.

The chain recombines TRBV25-1 with TRBJ2-5; 8 nucleotides match TRBD1. Trimming cost V 1 base and J 5 bases; bases outside gene matches: 9. The germline CDR1 and CDR2 sequences are MGHDK and SYGVNS. The CDR3 sequence is 16 residues long. Written as DNA, the CDR3 is TGTGCCAGCAGTGAATCCTGGACAGGGCTGGGGGAGACCCAGTACTTC. Translating gives CASSESWTGLGETQYF.

The chain recombines TRBV5-1 with TRBJ1-2; D gene unclear. V lost 4 bases, J lost 4 bases, and 20 bases lay in between. In germline, CDR1 is SGHRS, CDR2 YFSETQ. CDR3 length equals 16 residues. The CDR3 reads CASSPRGAVTGYGYTF. DNA for the CDR3: TGCGCCAGCAGCCCCCGAGGTGCCGTCACCGGCTATGGCTACACCTTC.

V and J are TRBV6-1 and TRBJ2-2; 10 bases are shared with TRBD1. The ends lost 6 bases at V and 7 bases at J; junction bases unmatched: 5. This CDR3 has 14 amino acids. From germline, CDR1 is MNHNS and CDR2 SASEGT. The CDR3 DNA is TGTGCCAGCAGGCGACAGGGGGCTGGCGGGGAGCTGTTTTTT. Its translation is CASRRQGAGGELFF.

The V gene is TRBV10-3, the J gene TRBJ2-5; D is perhaps TRBD1 (5 bases). CDR1 is ENHRY, CDR2 SYGVKD, per germline. This CDR3 has 16 amino acids. Trimming stripped 2 bases from V and 0 bases from J, with 13 bases between. In DNA, the CDR3 is TGTGCCATCAGTGAGGTGACAGCGTCTTACCAAGAGACCCAGTACTTC. Translated, it gives CAISEVTASYQETQYF.

J is TRBJ2-2 and V is TRBV6-1; possible D gene TRBD1, 5 bases. The CDR3 loop spans 15 amino acids. Trimming cost V 6 bases and J 4 bases, with 15 bases left between them. Germline V gives CDR1 MNHNS, CDR2 SASEGT. CDR3 protein: CASSVRQRSTGELFF. For the CDR3, the DNA is TGTGCCAGCAGCGTCCGACAGAGATCCACCGGGGAGCTGTTTTTT.

The chain employs TRBV10-3 and TRBJ2-3; weak D call: TRBD2 (6 bases). In germline, CDR1 is ENHRY, CDR2 SYGVKD. The CDR3 loop spans 15 amino acids. V was pared by 8 bases and J by 1 base, with 16 bases between. CDR3 loop: CAIRTGGIGTDTQYF. The CDR3 nucleotides are TGTGCCATCCGCACGGGCGGGATAGGCACAGATACGCAGTATTTT.

The chain is built from TRBV19 and TRBJ1-4; the D is unclear. The CDR3 has 12 residues. The ends were cut back, 2 bases at V and 8 bases at J, with 6 bases in the middle. Germline CDR1 reads LNHDA; CDR2 reads SQIVND (reference sequence). CDR3 nucleotide sequence: TGTGCCAGTAGTATAAGGGAGGAAAAACTGTTTTTT. Amino acids: CASSIREEKLFF.

The chain uses TRBV5-4 and TRBJ2-1, with D maybe TRBD2 (5 bases). Germline CDR1 is SGHNT and CDR2 is YYREEE (reference sequence). The CDR3 totals 13 residues. V lost 0 bases and J lost 13, with 14 bases in between. CDR3 region: CASSLVGRAEQFF. The CDR3 nucleotides read TGTGCCAGCAGCTTGGTAGGGCGGGCGGAACAGTTCTTC.

The chain links TRBV6-6 to TRBJ2-7; 7 bases match TRBD2. With V trimmed by 5 bases and J by 3 bases, 7 bases remained unmatched. This CDR3 comprises 14 residues. Germline V gene lookup returns CDR1 MNHNY and CDR2 SVGAGI (reference sequence). CDR3 sequence: CASSDTGTNYEQYF. For the CDR3, the DNA is TGTGCCAGCAGTGACACCGGGACTAACTACGAGCAGTACTTC.

This clone is medium-sized by share. The CDR3 DNA sequence: TGTGCCAGCGGAGCGGGAGTCGCGGGGGAGCAGTACTTC. This translates into CASGAGVAGEQYF. The chain carries TRBV9 and TRBJ2-7, with 8 bases lining up with TRBD2. V gave up 7 bases and J gave up 7 bases; unmatched junction bases: 10. Germline V lookup: CDR1 SGDLS, CDR2 YYNGEE. There are 13 residues in the CDR3.

The chain carries TRBV7-2 and TRBJ2-1, with TRBD1 matching 7 bases. The V segment lost 7 bases and the J segment 2 bases; nucleotides outside the gene matches: 5. Germline assignment: CDR1 SGHTA and CDR2 FQGNSA. The CDR3 loop spans 14 amino acids. The CDR3 DNA follows: TGTGCCAGCAAAAGGGACAGAACCTACAATGAGCAGTTCTTC. It codes for CASKRDRTYNEQFF. Together with reference TRBV7-2 and TRBJ2-1, the CDR3 gives the full variable domain: GAGVSQSPSNKVTEKGKDVELRCDPISGHTALYWYRQSLGQGLEFLIYFQGNSAPDKSGLPSDRFSAERTGGSVSTLTIQRTQQEDSAVYLCASKRDRTYNEQFFGPGTRLTVL.

This clone occurred once. The rearrangement links TRBV27 to TRBJ2-5, with 12 bases lining up with TRBD2. There are 18 residues in the CDR3. Germline trimming cut 6 bases from V and 5 bases from J; bases unmatched to any gene: 16. The germline CDR1 and CDR2 sequences are MNHEY and SMNVEV (reference sequence). Written as DNA, the CDR3 is TGTGCCAGCAGATCCCTAGCGGGAGGGCCCCGGAGGCGGGAGACCCAGTACTTC. Translated, it gives CASRSLAGGPRRRETQYF.

Here the CDR3 reads CASHPSGTGELFF. The CDR3 DNA sequence: TGCGCCAGCCACCCTAGCGGGACCGGGGAGCTGTTTTTT. This chain links TRBV10-2 with TRBJ2-2, with 8 positions matching TRBD2. The ends lost 8 bases at V and 5 bases at J; junction bases unmatched: 4. Germline CDR1 WSHSY, CDR2 SAAADI. The CDR3 length is 13 residues.

This chain connects TRBV5-4 to TRBJ1-1; 7 nucleotides match TRBD1. Germline lookup yields CDR1 SGHNT and CDR2 YYREEE (reference sequence). This CDR3 contains 13 residues. V lost 4 bases, J lost 8 bases, and 8 bases stayed unmatched. The CDR3 is CASSRDSSREAFF. The CDR3 coding sequence is TGTGCCAGCAGCCGGGACAGTTCGAGAGAAGCTTTCTTT.

This clone was recorded a few times. The rearrangement joins TRBV7-9 to TRBJ1-1; the D is unclear. Trimming left V 1 base short and J 5 bases short, with 8 bases between. Germline CDR1 and CDR2: SEHNR and FQNEAQ (reference sequence). The CDR3 is 13 residues long. The DNA for the CDR3 is TGTGCCAGCAGCTTAGAACACCAAACTGAAGCTTTCTTT. Its protein product is CASSLEHQTEAFF.

V is TRBV18 and J is TRBJ1-4, with 7 bases fitting TRBD1. Trimming removed 3 bases from V and 11 bases from J; junction bases left unmatched: 9. The CDR3 has 14 amino acids. Germline CDR1 and CDR2: KGHSH and LQKENI. The CDR3 DNA is TGTGCCAGCTCACCCGCTGGGACAGCACCGAAACTGTTTTTT. Protein: CASSPAGTAPKLFF.

The genes are TRBV4-1 and TRBJ2-1; possibly TRBD2 for D (5 bases). The V gene's germline CDR1 is MGHRA and CDR2 YSYEKL. The length of the CDR3 is 15 residues. V lost 1 base and J lost 3, with 10 bases in between. As DNA, the CDR3 is TGCGCCAGCAGCCAAGGCGCGGGCCTCTACAATGAGCAGTTCTTC. This translates into CASSQGAGLYNEQFF.

The chain has TRBV28 and TRBJ1-5; D might be TRBD1 (6 bases). Trimming stripped 3 bases from V and 2 bases from J, with 11 bases between. Germline assignment: CDR1 MDHEN and CDR2 SYDVKM. CDR3 size: 15 residues. The CDR3 sequence is CASSLQGSGNQPQHF. CDR3 in DNA: TGTGCCAGCAGTTTGCAGGGGTCGGGCAATCAGCCCCAGCATTTT.

With regard to this clone: This CDR3 is also generated by other DNA sequences in the sample. J is TRBJ2-5 and V is TRBV7-2; 10 nucleotides line up with TRBD1. The CDR3 totals 14 residues. The V segment lost 5 bases and the J segment 5 bases; nucleotides outside the gene matches: 5. Germline-derived CDR1 and CDR2 are SGHTA and FQGNSA. The CDR3 nucleotides read TGTGCCAGCAGCCTGGACAGGGGGGGGGAGACCCAGTACTTC. Translated: CASSLDRGGETQYF.

The DNA for the CDR3 is TGTGCCAGCAGTTTATTAACAGGGGGCCGAAGCAATCAGCCCCAGCATTTT. The encoded protein is CASSLLTGGRSNQPQHF. This chain uses TRBV28 with TRBJ1-5; 9 nucleotides agree with TRBD1. Germline trimming cut 1 base from V and 1 base from J; bases unmatched to any gene: 5. This CDR3 spans 17 amino acids. The V gene's germline CDR1 is MDHEN and CDR2 SYDVKM.

The rearrangement links TRBV5-5 to TRBJ2-7, with 7 nucleotides matching TRBD1. This CDR3 spans 15 amino acids. The germline gives CDR1 SGHKS, CDR2 YYEKEE (reference sequence). V trimming: 6 bases; J trimming: 0 bases; junction bases outside the gene matches: 9. The CDR3 nucleotides read TGTGCCAGCAACCCCATCGGACAGGTCTCCTACGAGCAGTACTTC. This encodes CASNPIGQVSYEQYF.